The rows below give T cell receptor beta chains drawn from one sample of a study of lymphopenia after photon versus proton radiotherapy. The data were produced by immunoSEQ multiplex PCR, yet TCRdb's version contains in-frame clones alone and is incomplete. In the table there are 55,000 to 70,000 clones, less than 95% of which are singletons. The sample in question was peripheral blood, obtained from a patient treated with photon-based radiotherapy. These receptor sequences come from a woman between 40 and 50 years old with cholangiocarcinoma. Both conserved end residues are part of each CDR3. D genes are given only for firm matches. Some rows mark clone size as missing; the rest say once, few, many or name a class of expanded clone.

d_call j_call clone_size v_call cdr3_aa cdr3_nt
NA TRBJ2-3 NA TRBV5-4 CASSLALPGGADTQYF TGTGCCAGCAGCTTGGCACTACCCGGGGGCGCAGATACGCAGTATTTT
NA TRBJ1-1 NA TRBV30 CAWTPLGPTNTEAFF TGTGCCTGGACCCCGCTAGGACCGACGAACACTGAAGCTTTCTTT
NA TRBJ1-2 NA TRBV4-2 CASSQEGTEYGYTF TGTGCCAGCAGCCAAGAAGGGACGGAGTATGGCTACACCTTC
NA TRBJ1-4 NA TRBV9 CASSERQAANEKLFF TGTGCCAGCAGCGAGAGACAGGCGGCTAATGAAAAACTGTTTTTT
NA TRBJ2-5 NA TRBV9 CASSAGDRVGGTQYF TGTGCCAGCAGCGCAGGCGACAGGGTGGGGGGGACCCAGTACTTC
NA TRBJ1-2 NA TRBV7-9 CASSLNYGYTF TGTGCCAGCAGCCTCAACTATGGCTACACCTTC
NA TRBJ2-2 NA TRBV10-3 CAIQPSNTGELFF TGTGCCATCCAACCATCGAACACCGGGGAGCTGTTTTTT
NA TRBJ1-2 NA TRBV9 CASSPLRQDYGYTF TGTGCCAGCAGCCCCCTGCGACAGGACTATGGCTACACCTTC
NA TRBJ2-1 NA TRBV7-3 CASSLEAGFGNEQFF TGTGCCAGCAGCTTAGAAGCAGGGTTTGGGAATGAGCAGTTCTTC
TRBD1 TRBJ2-7 NA TRBV6-1 CASRDRGAYEQYF TGTGCCAGCAGGGACAGGGGAGCCTACGAGCAGTACTTC
TRBD1 TRBJ1-2 NA TRBV2 CASSVGQGNYGYTF TGTGCCAGCAGCGTCGGACAGGGAAACTATGGCTACACCTTC
TRBD1 TRBJ1-2 NA TRBV28 CASTKLGQGRFYGYTF TGTGCCAGCACCAAATTGGGACAGGGGAGATTTTATGGCTACACCTTC
TRBD1 TRBJ2-2 NA TRBV11-3 CASSLVSGQDTGELFF TGTGCCAGCAGCTTAGTCTCGGGACAGGACACCGGGGAGCTGTTTTTT
NA TRBJ2-7 NA TRBV19 CASSEGEGYEQYF TGTGCCAGTAGTGAGGGAGAAGGATACGAGCAGTACTTC
TRBD2 TRBJ2-7 NA TRBV6-5 CASSYRLAEPYEQYF TGTGCCAGCAGTTACCGACTAGCGGAGCCCTACGAGCAGTACTTC
TRBD1 TRBJ2-7 NA TRBV7-7 CASSLGQGISYEQYF TGTGCTAGCAGCCTTGGACAGGGGATATCCTACGAGCAGTACTTC
NA TRBJ2-4 once TRBV6-6 CATSDHKNIQYF TGTGCCACTTCGGACCACAAAAACATTCAGTACTTC
TRBD2 TRBJ2-3 NA TRBV12-5 CASGWGGEQYF TGTGCTAGTGGTTGGGGAGGGGAGCAGTATTTT
NA TRBJ2-3 NA TRBV7-9 CASSLDGYTDTQYF TGTGCCAGCAGCCTGGACGGCTACACAGATACGCAGTATTTT
NA TRBJ2-1 NA TRBV4-3 CASSQERRGNNEQFF TGCGCCAGCAGCCAAGAAAGGCGGGGCAACAATGAGCAGTTCTTC
TRBD2 TRBJ2-3 NA TRBV2 CASSEKLGLGTDTQYF TGTGCCAGCAGTGAAAAACTGGGACTAGGCACAGATACGCAGTATTTT
TRBD1 TRBJ1-2 few TRBV5-1 CASSLAVRGSNYGYTF TGCGCCAGCAGCTTGGCGGTCAGGGGGTCTAACTATGGCTACACCTTC
TRBD2 TRBJ2-7 NA TRBV11-2 CASSLGGGITYEQYF TGTGCCAGCAGCCTCGGGGGGGGAATTACCTACGAGCAGTACTTC
NA TRBJ1-4 NA TRBV18 CASSNLGSTNEKLFF TGTGCCAGCTCAAATTTAGGATCAACTAATGAAAAACTGTTTTTT
NA TRBJ1-3 once TRBV7-2 CASSLTGNTIYF TGTGCCAGCAGCTTAACTGGAAACACCATATATTTT
TRBD2 TRBJ2-5 NA TRBV27 CASSLLAGGRETQYF TGTGCCAGCAGTTTGCTAGCGGGGGGTAGGGAGACCCAGTACTTC
NA TRBJ1-6 NA TRBV7-3 CASSSQGFNSPLHF TGTGCCAGCAGCTCACAGGGATTTAATTCACCCCTCCACTTT
NA TRBJ2-7 NA TRBV5-5 CASSLVGSSYEQYF TGTGCCAGCAGCTTGGTGGGAAGCTCCTACGAGCAGTACTTC
NA TRBJ2-1 NA TRBV9 CASSVVGVSYNEQFF TGTGCCAGCAGCGTAGTTGGGGTCTCCTACAATGAGCAGTTCTTC
NA TRBJ2-7 once TRBV19 CASSIGGLDSYEQYF TGTGCCAGTAGTATAGGAGGTTTAGACTCCTACGAGCAGTACTTC
NA TRBJ2-7 once TRBV27 CASSLSRGWEQYF TGTGCCAGCAGTTTAAGCAGGGGTTGGGAGCAGTACTTC
NA TRBJ1-1 once TRBV9 CASSSGRLNTEAFF TGTGCCAGCAGCTCCGGGCGGTTGAACACTGAAGCTTTCTTT
TRBD1 TRBJ1-1 NA TRBV29-1 CSAVTGPATEAFF TGCAGCGCCGTGACAGGGCCCGCCACTGAAGCTTTCTTT
NA TRBJ1-2 NA TRBV6-6 CASSEGRIYGYTF TGTGCCAGCAGTGAGGGACGGATCTATGGCTACACCTTC
NA TRBJ2-7 NA TRBV19 CASSIEGSGSYEQYF TGTGCCAGTAGTATAGAGGGCTCCGGCAGCTACGAGCAGTACTTC
NA TRBJ1-6 NA TRBV7-9 CASSLEGNSPLHF TGTGCCAGCAGCTTAGAGGGGAATTCACCCCTCCACTTT
NA TRBJ2-1 NA TRBV18 CASSPLKGLDNEQFF TGTGCCAGCTCACCACTTAAGGGCCTTGACAATGAGCAGTTCTTC
NA TRBJ2-2 NA TRBV7-3 CASSQVNTGELFF TGTGCCAGCAGCCAGGTGAACACCGGGGAGCTGTTTTTT
NA TRBJ1-1 few TRBV30 CAWSVLTEAFF TGTGCCTGGAGTGTACTAACTGAAGCTTTCTTT
NA TRBJ1-3 NA TRBV27 CASSLGGAGNTIYF TGTGCCAGCAGTTTAGGTGGTGCTGGAAACACCATATATTTT
TRBD2 TRBJ2-7 NA TRBV6-5 CASSTTGGSYEQYF TGTGCCAGCAGTACGACGGGAGGGTCCTACGAGCAGTACTTC
TRBD2 TRBJ2-1 NA TRBV28 CASSISGTSRYNEQFF TGTGCCAGCTCAATATCCGGGACTAGCAGATACAATGAGCAGTTCTTC
TRBD1 TRBJ1-1 NA TRBV28 CATIPQGAEAFF TGTGCCACCATTCCACAGGGGGCAGAAGCTTTCTTT
NA TRBJ2-7 NA TRBV7-2 CASSWGDGPYEQYF TGTGCCAGCAGCTGGGGGGACGGACCCTACGAGCAGTACTTC
NA TRBJ1-1 NA TRBV19 CASSIRGVYTEAFF TGTGCCAGTAGTATTCGGGGGGTATACACTGAAGCTTTCTTT
NA TRBJ1-1 NA TRBV4-1 CASSHMGGRTEAFF TGCGCCAGCAGCCATATGGGGGGTCGCACTGAAGCTTTCTTT
NA TRBJ1-2 NA TRBV19 CASPRQTTYGYTF TGTGCCAGTCCTCGACAGACAACCTATGGCTACACCTTC
TRBD1 TRBJ1-1 NA TRBV9 CASSVRDRNTEAFF TGTGCCAGCAGCGTACGGGACAGGAACACTGAAGCTTTCTTT
NA TRBJ2-2 NA TRBV6-4 CASRVGTTGELFF TGTGCCAGCCGGGTCGGAACCACCGGGGAGCTGTTTTTT
TRBD1 TRBJ1-5 NA TRBV27 CASSDTGGSAGNQPQHF TGTGCCAGCAGTGATACAGGGGGCAGCGCTGGCAATCAGCCCCAGCATTTT
NA TRBJ2-7 NA TRBV30 CAWSTLPSTYEQYF TGTGCCTGGAGTACCTTACCTTCGACCTACGAGCAGTACTTC